The sequence of this TCR beta chain was determined in a study of T-cell memory formation after mild COVID-19 (dated by TCRdb to the early 2020s). In the study overall: Most TCR sequence clusters were specific to one of the two donors. T-cell clones expanding and contracting after mild COVID-19 in a couple of donors were tracked by longitudinal TCRalpha and TCRbeta repertoire sequencing. Two young, previously healthy adult volunteers, one female and one male, were included in the cohort. Here is what the overall study found, with its caveats: Some responding clones were found in pre-infection memory, which suggests that pre-existing cross-reactive memory T cells took part in the SARS-CoV-2 response. Clones contracting from day 15 to 85 had balanced CD4/CD8 phenotypes, while a second wave expanding from day 15 to 37 was biased towards CD4+. Only a couple of mild cases were covered by the study, and larger cohorts that include severe cases with pre-infection samples were considered necessary. Contracting CD4+ clones were found mainly in CM and EM memory subsets, while CD8+ clones were enriched in EMRA. The second-wave clones that peaked on day 37 were not confirmed to be SARS-CoV-2 specific.

Instrument used: Illumina NovaSeq 6000. Using 5'RACE with constant-segment primers, TCRalpha and TCRbeta cDNA libraries were constructed, with sample barcodes and unique molecular identifiers added in the process. RNA was extracted from every sample with Trizol reagent. Amplification of the libraries took two PCR steps, and the second step added a second sample barcode plus Illumina TruSeq adapters. The libraries were sequenced on an Illumina NovaSeq using 2 x 150 bp paired-end reads. The paper's data handling went like this. With migec v1.2.7, reads were demultiplexed and then collapsed into UMI-guided consensus sequences. Using mixcr v2.1.11, UMI consensuses were aligned to TRA and TRB V and J templates and then assembled into clonotypes. Expanded or contracted clonotypes were those called significant by both edgeR and NoisET, with noise models trained on biological replicates. For edgeR calls, the thresholds were a false discovery rate-adjusted p below 0.01 and a log2 fold-change of 1. PCA with hierarchical clustering of max-normalized trajectories of the 1000 most abundant clonotypes was used as exploratory dynamics analysis. Each responding clone was given a CD4 or CD8 phenotype based on the CD4+ and CD8+ repertoires, which had been sequenced separately. The public sequencing data were trimmed at Q25 with fastp and processed into clonotypes with MiXCR by TCRdb, which kept only in-frame beta chains. Rows with one shared CDR3 protein collapse into an entry with the most common genes and DNA. TCRdb's processing, not the authors' own work, is the source of the V and J calls. The sample has around 510,000 distinct CDR3 sequences on record, less than 25% of them singletons. The biggest ten clones account for 8.4% of the sample.

As to this clonotype: The antigen it recognizes is unknown. No quality values exist for individual bases; no much larger clone is one base distant.

Ficoll-Paque density gradient centrifugation was used to isolate PBMCs. The sequenced sample was PBMCs or a T cell subset sorted from them (not recorded which). This receptor was taken from an adult woman who had mild COVID-19 (a few samples of this study predate the infection). The sample titles of this study are shuffled in the database, so cell type and time point are left out; the donor was told from shared clones.

The base sequence is TGTGCCAGCAGCTTAGGACAGGGGGATCCCTACGAGCAGTACTTC. Its translation is CASSLGQGDPYEQYF. The chain links TRBV7-9 with TRBJ2-7; 9 middle bases align to TRBD1. Trimming takes 1 base off V and 2 bases off J; junction bases not matched to a gene: 3. From the cysteine up to the phenylalanine, the CDR3 has a length of 15 residues. The sequence is cut down to CDR3 DNA, 45 bases in frame from base 1. Sequences SEHNR (CDR1) and FQNEAQ (CDR2) are obtained from the germline V gene (reference sequence).